Shown below are 7 T cell receptor beta chains from a single sample sequenced in a study of cytomegalovirus exposure and HLA in healthy donors. The PCR made use of 60 Vbeta and 13 Jbeta primers. Assay: immunoSEQ multiplex PCR; the TCRdb copy retains only in-frame clones and omits some. The sample contains fewer than 110,000 clones, about three quarters of which appear only once. Specimen: PBMCs. Every receptor here comes from a young man in good health and CMV-seronegative.

The rearrangement joins TRBV7-9 to TRBJ2-3, with 8 bases matching TRBD2. The CDR3 runs 15 residues. The J segment lost 5 bases and the V segment lost 1 base, leaving 5 bases of the junction unmatched. CDR1 SEHNR and CDR2 FQNEAQ come from the germline V gene (reference sequence). The CDR3 DNA is TGTGCCAGCAGCTTAGACGGGGGGGGACAAGATACGCAGTATTTT. Encoded protein: CASSLDGGGQDTQYF. Drawing the rest from reference TRBV7-9 and TRBJ2-3, the complete variable domain is DTGVSQNPRHKITKRGQNVTFRCDPISEHNRLYWYRQTLGQGPEFLTYFQNEAQLEKSRLLSDRFSAERPKGSFSTLEIQRTEQGDSAMYLCASSLDGGGQDTQYFGPGTRLTVL.

V gene TRBV2 combines with J gene TRBJ2-2, with D perhaps TRBD2 (6 bases). The V end was cut by 6 bases, the J end by 1 base, with 12 bases between. This CDR3 contains 15 residues. Per germline, CDR1 SNHLY and CDR2 FYNNEI. The DNA for the CDR3 is TGTGCCAGCAGGGGTGGGACTGTGAACACCGGGGAGCTGTTTTTT. Protein sequence: CASRGGTVNTGELFF. The whole variable domain, filled in from reference TRBV2 and TRBJ2-2, reads EPEVTQTPSHQVTQMGQEVILRCVPISNHLYFYWYRQILGQKVEFLVSFYNNEISEKSEIFDDQFSVERPDGSNFTLKIRSTKLEDSAMYFCASRGGTVNTGELFFGEGSRLTVL.

The chain links TRBV5-1 to TRBJ1-1; 7 nucleotides line up with TRBD1. CDR3 length: 13 amino acids. The J segment lost 11 bases and the V segment lost 4 bases, leaving 11 bases of the junction unmatched. CDR1 is SGHRS, CDR2 YFSETQ, per germline. The CDR3 nucleotides are TGCGCCAGCAGCCCACAGGACAGGTTTGAGGCTTTCTTT. This sequence encodes CASSPQDRFEAFF.

Remarks on this clone: One junction end disagrees with the germline gene, perhaps due to a read error. This sequence joins TRBV2 and TRBJ2-3; no firm D call. The length of the CDR3 is 12 residues. The V gene's germline CDR1 is SNHLY and CDR2 FYNNEI. CDR3 nucleotides: TGTGCCAGCAGTGAAGGGGCCTACAATGTTCTTTTT. It yields the protein CASSEGAYNVLF.

The chain joins TRBV5-8 to TRBJ2-3; 8 bases agree with TRBD2. Germline V gene data show CDR1 as SGHTS and CDR2 as YDEGEE. V dropped 0 bases and J dropped 2; count of bases not matched to a gene: 8. The CDR3 has 17 residues. The CDR3 reads CASSLAGAGDPTDTQYF. In DNA, the CDR3 is TGTGCCAGCAGCTTGGCCGGAGCGGGGGACCCCACAGATACGCAGTATTTT.

The chain couples TRBV7-8 to TRBJ2-7, with TRBD1 matching 8 bases. This CDR3 spans 14 amino acids. Germline V lookup: CDR1 SGHVS, CDR2 FQNEAQ. After removal of 3 bases from V and 2 bases from J, the junction contained 3 bases not matched to a gene. CDR3 coding DNA: TGTGCCAGCAGCTTCCGGACAGGGACCTACGAGCAGTACTTC. Amino acids: CASSFRTGTYEQYF.

The V and J genes are TRBV9 and TRBJ2-2; perhaps TRBD2 as D (5 bases). The CDR3 extends over 15 amino acids. Germline CDR1 reads SGDLS; CDR2 reads YYNGEE. V shed 2 bases and J shed 0 bases, with 8 bases lying between them. The CDR3 sequence is CASSVAGANTGELFF. CDR3 bases: TGTGCCAGCAGCGTTGCGGGCGCGAACACCGGGGAGCTGTTTTTT.